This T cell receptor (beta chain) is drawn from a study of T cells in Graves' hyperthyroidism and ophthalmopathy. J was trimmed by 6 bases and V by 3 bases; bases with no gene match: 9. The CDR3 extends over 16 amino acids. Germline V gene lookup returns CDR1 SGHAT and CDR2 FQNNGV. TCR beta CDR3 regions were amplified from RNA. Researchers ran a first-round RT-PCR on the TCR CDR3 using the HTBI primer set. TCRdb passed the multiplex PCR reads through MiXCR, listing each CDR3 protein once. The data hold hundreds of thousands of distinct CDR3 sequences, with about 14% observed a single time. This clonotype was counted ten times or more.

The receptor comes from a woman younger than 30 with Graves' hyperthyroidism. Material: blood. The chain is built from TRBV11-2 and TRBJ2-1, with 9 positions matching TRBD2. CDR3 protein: CASSFPSGRIPNEQFF. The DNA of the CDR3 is TGTGCCAGCAGCTTTCCCAGCGGGAGGATCCCCAATGAGCAGTTCTTC.